This TCR beta chain was captured in a study of Ad26.COV2.S vaccination and SARS-CoV-2 variants. The CDR3 has 16 amino acids. V was pared by 3 bases and J by 8 bases, with 8 bases of the junction left unmatched. The germline gives CDR1 SGDLS, CDR2 YYNGEE. Noted treatment: 15 to 20 received Ad26.COV2.S at low or high dose, single or two shots; several received placebo; per-sample allocation not given. Sampling was performed 63 days after the first vaccine or placebo injection. The data were produced by immunoSEQ multiplex PCR, yet TCRdb's version contains in-frame clones alone and is incomplete. The table has 200,000 to 250,000 clones, over 75% seen once.

The sample in question was peripheral blood, obtained in a trial of Ad26.COV2.S vaccine versus placebo. The TCR sequence derives from a person between 18 and 65 years old who received the Ad26.COV2.S COVID-19 vaccine or a placebo. This rearrangement joins TRBV9 to TRBJ2-1, with 13 positions matching TRBD2. CDR3: CASSEEGLAGRDEQFF. In DNA form, the CDR3 reads TGTGCCAGCAGCGAGGAGGGACTAGCGGGGAGGGATGAGCAGTTCTTC.